This T cell receptor (beta chain) derives from a study of cytomegalovirus exposure and HLA in healthy donors. PCR employed 60 Vbeta and 13 Jbeta primers. Assay: immunoSEQ multiplex PCR; the TCRdb copy retains only in-frame clones and omits some. Of some 130,000 clones in the sample, 79% were seen once. The V and J ends lost 5 bases and 2 bases, in that order; junction bases with no gene match: 8. Per the germline V gene, CDR1 is LNHDA and CDR2 is SQIVND (reference sequence). This CDR3 is built from 15 residues. Details on this clone: Its target is unknown.

Study-level results: Of the V segments, some could not be distinguished, including TRBV6-2 and TRBV6-3, and were excluded. One later analysis reportedly identified an Asian-associated ancestry cluster that showed fewer N-insertions than the roughly 620-donor mean.

Source material: PBMCs. This clonotype was obtained from a man aged 40-50 years in good health and CMV-seropositive. V usage is TRBV19 and J usage is TRBJ2-7; 8 nucleotides align to TRBD1. CDR3 sequence: CASSFIGQGTYEQYF. CDR3 sequence (DNA): TGTGCCAGTAGTTTCATCGGACAGGGTACCTACGAGCAGTACTTC.